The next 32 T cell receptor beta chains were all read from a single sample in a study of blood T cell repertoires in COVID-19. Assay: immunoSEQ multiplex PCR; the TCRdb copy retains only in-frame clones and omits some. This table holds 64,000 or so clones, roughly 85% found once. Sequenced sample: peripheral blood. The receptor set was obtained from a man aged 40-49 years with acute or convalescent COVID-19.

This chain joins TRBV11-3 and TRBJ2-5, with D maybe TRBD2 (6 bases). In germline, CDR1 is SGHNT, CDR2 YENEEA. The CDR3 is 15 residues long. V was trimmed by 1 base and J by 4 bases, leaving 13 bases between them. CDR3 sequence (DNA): TGTGCCAGCAGCTTAGGCGGGGACGATATAGAGACCCAGTACTTC. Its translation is CASSLGGDDIETQYF.

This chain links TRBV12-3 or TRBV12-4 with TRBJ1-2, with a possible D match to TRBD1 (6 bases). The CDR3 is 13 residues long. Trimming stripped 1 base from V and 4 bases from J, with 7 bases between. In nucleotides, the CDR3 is TGTGCCAGCAGTTTAGGACAGGTCTATGGCTACACCTTC. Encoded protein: CASSLGQVYGYTF.

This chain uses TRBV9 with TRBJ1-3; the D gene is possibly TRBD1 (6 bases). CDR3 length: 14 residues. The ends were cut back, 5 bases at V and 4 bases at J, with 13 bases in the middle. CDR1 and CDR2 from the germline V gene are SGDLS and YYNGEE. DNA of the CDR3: TGTGCCAGCAGTGAGGACAGCCGGGGAAACACCATATATTTT. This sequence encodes CASSEDSRGNTIYF.

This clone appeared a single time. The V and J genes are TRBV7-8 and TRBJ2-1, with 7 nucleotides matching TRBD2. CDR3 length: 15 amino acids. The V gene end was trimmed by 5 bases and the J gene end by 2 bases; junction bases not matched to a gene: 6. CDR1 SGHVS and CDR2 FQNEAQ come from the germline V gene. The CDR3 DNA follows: TGTGCCAGCAGCCCTAGCGGTACCACCTACAATGAGCAGTTCTTC. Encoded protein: CASSPSGTTYNEQFF.

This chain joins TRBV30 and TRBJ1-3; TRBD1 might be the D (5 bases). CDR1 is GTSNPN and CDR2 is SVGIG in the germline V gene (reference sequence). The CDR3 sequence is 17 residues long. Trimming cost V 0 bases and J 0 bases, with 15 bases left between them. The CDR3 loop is CAWSVFAGIHSGNTIYF. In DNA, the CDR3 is TGTGCCTGGAGTGTATTCGCAGGGATCCACTCTGGAAACACCATATATTTT. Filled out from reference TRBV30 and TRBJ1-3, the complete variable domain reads SQTIHQWPATLVQPVGSPLSLECTVEGTSNPNLYWYRQAAGRGLQLLFYSVGIGQISSEVPQNLSASRPQDRQFILSSKKLLLSDSGFYLCAWSVFAGIHSGNTIYFGEGSWLTVV.

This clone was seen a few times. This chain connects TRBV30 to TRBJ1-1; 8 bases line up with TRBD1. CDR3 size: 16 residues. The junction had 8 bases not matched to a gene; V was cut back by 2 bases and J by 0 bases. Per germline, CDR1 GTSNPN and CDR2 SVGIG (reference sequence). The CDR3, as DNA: TGTGCCTGGAGTCAAACAGACAGGGGATTGAACACTGAAGCTTTCTTT. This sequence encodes CAWSQTDRGLNTEAFF.

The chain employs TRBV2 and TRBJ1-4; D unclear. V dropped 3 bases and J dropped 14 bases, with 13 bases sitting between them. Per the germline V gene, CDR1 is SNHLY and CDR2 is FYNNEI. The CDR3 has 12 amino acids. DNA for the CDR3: TGTGCCAGCAGTGATGAGGCGACTAGTCTGTTTTTT. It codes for CASSDEATSLFF.

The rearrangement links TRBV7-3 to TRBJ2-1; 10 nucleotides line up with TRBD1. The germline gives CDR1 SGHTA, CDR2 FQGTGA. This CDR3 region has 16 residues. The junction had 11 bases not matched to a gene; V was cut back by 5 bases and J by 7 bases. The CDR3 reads CASSIDRGPSTNEQFF. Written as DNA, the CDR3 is TGTGCCAGCAGCATAGACAGGGGGCCCTCCACAAATGAGCAGTTCTTC.

The DNA for the CDR3 is TGTGCCAGTAGTATAGCCCTCACCGGGGAGCTGTTTTTT. Protein product: CASSIALTGELFF. The rearrangement joins TRBV19 to TRBJ2-2; D remains unclear. Germline CDR1 is LNHDA and CDR2 is SQIVND (reference sequence). The V end was cut by 1 base, the J end by 4 bases, with 4 bases between. The CDR3 is made up of 13 amino acids.

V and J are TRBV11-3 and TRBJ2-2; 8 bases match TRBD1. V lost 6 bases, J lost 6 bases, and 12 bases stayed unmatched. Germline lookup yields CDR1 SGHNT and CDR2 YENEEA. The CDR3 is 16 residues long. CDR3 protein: CASSSGQGTYPGELFF. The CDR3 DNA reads TGTGCCAGCAGTTCAGGACAGGGTACTTATCCCGGGGAGCTGTTTTTT. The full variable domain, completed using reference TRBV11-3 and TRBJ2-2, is EAGVVQSPRYKIIEKKQPVAFWCNPISGHNTLYWYLQNLGQGPELLIRYENEEAVDDSQLPKDRFSAERLKGVDSTLKIQPAELGDSAVYLCASSSGQGTYPGELFFGEGSRLTVL.

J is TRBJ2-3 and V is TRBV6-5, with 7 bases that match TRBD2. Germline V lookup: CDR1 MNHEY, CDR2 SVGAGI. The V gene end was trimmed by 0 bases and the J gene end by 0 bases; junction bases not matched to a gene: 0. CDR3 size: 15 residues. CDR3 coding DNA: TGTGCCAGCAGTTACTCAGCGGGGAGCACAGATACGCAGTATTTT. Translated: CASSYSAGSTDTQYF.

CDR3 protein: CAWSRQNYGYTF. CDR3 sequence (DNA): TGTGCCTGGAGTAGACAGAACTATGGCTACACCTTC. This chain links TRBV30 with TRBJ1-2; perhaps TRBD1 as D (5 bases). Trimming removed 2 bases at V and 2 bases at J, with 6 bases between. The germline CDR1 and CDR2 sequences are GTSNPN and SVGIG (reference sequence). CDR3 size: 12 residues.

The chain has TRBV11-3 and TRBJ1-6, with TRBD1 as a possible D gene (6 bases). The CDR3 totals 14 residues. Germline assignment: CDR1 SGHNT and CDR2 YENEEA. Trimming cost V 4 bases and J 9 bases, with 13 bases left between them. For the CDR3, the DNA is TGTGCCAGCAGCTCGCGACAGGCTACTTCACCCCTCCACTTT. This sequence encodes CASSSRQATSPLHF. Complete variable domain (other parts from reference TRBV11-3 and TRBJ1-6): EAGVVQSPRYKIIEKKQPVAFWCNPISGHNTLYWYLQNLGQGPELLIRYENEEAVDDSQLPKDRFSAERLKGVDSTLKIQPAELGDSAVYLCASSSRQATSPLHFGNGTRLTVT.

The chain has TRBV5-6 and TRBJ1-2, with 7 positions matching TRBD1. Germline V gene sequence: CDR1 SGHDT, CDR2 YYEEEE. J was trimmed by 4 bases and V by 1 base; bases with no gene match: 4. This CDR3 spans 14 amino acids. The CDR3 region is CASSLWDRSYGYTF. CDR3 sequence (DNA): TGTGCCAGCAGCTTGTGGGACAGAAGCTATGGCTACACCTTC.

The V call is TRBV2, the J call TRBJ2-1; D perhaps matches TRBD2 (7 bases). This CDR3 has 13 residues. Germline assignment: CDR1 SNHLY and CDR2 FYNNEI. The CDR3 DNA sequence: TGTGCGAGCTTCGGGGGGCGGTACAATGAGCAGTTCTTC. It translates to CASFGGRYNEQFF.

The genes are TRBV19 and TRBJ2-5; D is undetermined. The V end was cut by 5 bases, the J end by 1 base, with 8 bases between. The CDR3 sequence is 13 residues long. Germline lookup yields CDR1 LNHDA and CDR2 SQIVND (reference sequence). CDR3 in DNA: TGTGCCAGTAGTTCCCCTTTCCAAGAGACCCAGTACTTC. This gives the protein CASSSPFQETQYF.

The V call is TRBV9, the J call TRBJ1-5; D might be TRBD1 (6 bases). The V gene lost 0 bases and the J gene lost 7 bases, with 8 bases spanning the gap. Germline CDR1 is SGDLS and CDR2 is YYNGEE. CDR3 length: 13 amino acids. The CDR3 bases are TGTGCCAGCAGCGTAGAGGGGGTGCAGCCCCAGCATTTT. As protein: CASSVEGVQPQHF.

CDR3 sequence reads: CASSRRDNYEQYF. CDR3 DNA: TGTGCCAGCAGCCGACGGGACAACTACGAGCAGTACTTC. This chain links TRBV3-1 (or the pseudogene TRBV3-2) with TRBJ2-7; a weak D match, TRBD1 (6 bases). Germline V lookup: CDR1 LGHDT, CDR2 YNNKEL (reference sequence). The CDR3 covers 13 residues. V shed 4 bases and J shed 3 bases, with 10 bases lying between them.

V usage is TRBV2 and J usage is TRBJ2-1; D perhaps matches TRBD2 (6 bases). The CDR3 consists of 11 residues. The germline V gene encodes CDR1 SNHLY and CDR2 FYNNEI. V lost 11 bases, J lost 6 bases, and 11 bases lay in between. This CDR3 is CAGLSPNEQFF. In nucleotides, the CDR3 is TGTGCCGGACTATCCCCCAATGAGCAGTTCTTC.

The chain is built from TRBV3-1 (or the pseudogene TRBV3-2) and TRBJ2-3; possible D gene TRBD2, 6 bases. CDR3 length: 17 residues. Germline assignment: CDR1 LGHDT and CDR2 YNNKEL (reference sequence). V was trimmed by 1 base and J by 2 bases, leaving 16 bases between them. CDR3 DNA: TGTGCCAGCAGCCAAGTAGGATCTGGCGGGGCCACAGATACGCAGTATTTT. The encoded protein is CASSQVGSGGATDTQYF.

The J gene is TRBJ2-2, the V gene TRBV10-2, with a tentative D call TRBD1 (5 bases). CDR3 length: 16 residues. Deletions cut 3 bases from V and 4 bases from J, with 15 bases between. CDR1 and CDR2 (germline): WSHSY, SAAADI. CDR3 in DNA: TGCGCCAGCAGTGAACGGCAGGGAACGGCCACCGGGGAGCTGTTTTTT. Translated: CASSERQGTATGELFF.

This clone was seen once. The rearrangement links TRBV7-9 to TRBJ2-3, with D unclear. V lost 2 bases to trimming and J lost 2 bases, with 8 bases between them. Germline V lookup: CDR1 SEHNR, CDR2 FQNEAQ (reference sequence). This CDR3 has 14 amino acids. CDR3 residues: CASSLPLSTDTQYF. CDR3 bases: TGTGCCAGCAGCTTACCCCTGTCCACAGATACGCAGTATTTT. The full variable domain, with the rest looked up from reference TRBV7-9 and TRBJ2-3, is DTGVSQNPRHKITKRGQNVTFRCDPISEHNRLYWYRQTLGQGPEFLTYFQNEAQLEKSRLLSDRFSAERPKGSFSTLEIQRTEQGDSAMYLCASSLPLSTDTQYFGPGTRLTVL.

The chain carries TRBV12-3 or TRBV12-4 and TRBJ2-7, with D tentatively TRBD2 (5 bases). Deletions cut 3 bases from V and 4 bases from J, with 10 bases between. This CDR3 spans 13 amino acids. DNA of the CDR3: TGTGCCAGCAGTTTCGCCCCGGGGTACGAGCAGTACTTC. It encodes CASSFAPGYEQYF.

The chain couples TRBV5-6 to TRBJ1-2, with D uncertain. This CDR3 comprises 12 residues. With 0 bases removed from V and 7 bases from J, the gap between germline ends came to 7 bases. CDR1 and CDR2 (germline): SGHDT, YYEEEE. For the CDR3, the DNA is TGTGCCAGCAGCTTGGCCTCGTTTGGCTACACCTTC. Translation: CASSLASFGYTF.

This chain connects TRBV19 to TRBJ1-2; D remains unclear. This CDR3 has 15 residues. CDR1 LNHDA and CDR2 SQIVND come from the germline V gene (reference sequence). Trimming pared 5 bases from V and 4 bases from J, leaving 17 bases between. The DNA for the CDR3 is TGTGCCAGTAGTCCCTCCAGGAGGGCAGCCTATGGCTACACCTTC. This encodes CASSPSRRAAYGYTF.

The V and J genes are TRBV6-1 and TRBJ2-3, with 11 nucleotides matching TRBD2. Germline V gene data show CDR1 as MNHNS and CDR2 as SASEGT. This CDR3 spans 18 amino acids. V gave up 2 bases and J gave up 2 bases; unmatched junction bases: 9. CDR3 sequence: CASSESWASGGFTDTQYF. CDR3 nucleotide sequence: TGTGCCAGCAGTGAATCATGGGCTAGCGGGGGGTTCACAGATACGCAGTATTTT.

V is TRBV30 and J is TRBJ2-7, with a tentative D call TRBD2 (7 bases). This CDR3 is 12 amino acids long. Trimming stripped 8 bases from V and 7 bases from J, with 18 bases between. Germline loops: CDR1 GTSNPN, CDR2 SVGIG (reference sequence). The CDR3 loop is CAPEGGGREQYF. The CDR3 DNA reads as TGTGCCCCTGAAGGGGGGGGACGAGAGCAGTACTTC.

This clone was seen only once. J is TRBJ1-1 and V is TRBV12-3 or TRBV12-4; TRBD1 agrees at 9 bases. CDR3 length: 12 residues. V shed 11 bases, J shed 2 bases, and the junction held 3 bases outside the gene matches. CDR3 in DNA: TGTGCCGTGGGACAGGGTAACACTGAAGCTTTCTTT. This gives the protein CAVGQGNTEAFF.

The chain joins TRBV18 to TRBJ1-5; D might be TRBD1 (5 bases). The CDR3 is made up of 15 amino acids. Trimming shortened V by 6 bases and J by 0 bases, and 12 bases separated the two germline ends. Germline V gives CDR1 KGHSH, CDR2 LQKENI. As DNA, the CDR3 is TGTGCCAGCTCGCCGACAGAAAATAGCAATCAGCCCCAGCATTTT. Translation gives CASSPTENSNQPQHF. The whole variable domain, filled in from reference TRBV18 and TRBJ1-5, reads NAGVMQNPRHLVRRRGQEARLRCSPMKGHSHVYWYRQLPEEGLKFMVYLQKENIIDESGMPKERFSAEFPKEGPSILRIQQVVRGDSAAYFCASSPTENSNQPQHFGDGTRLSIL.

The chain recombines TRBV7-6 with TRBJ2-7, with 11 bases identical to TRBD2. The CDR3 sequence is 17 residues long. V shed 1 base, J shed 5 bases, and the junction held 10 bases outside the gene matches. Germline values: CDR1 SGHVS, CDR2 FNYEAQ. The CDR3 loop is CASSLGRLAGGQNEQYF. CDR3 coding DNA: TGTGCCAGCAGCTTAGGTCGGCTAGCGGGGGGTCAGAACGAGCAGTACTTC.

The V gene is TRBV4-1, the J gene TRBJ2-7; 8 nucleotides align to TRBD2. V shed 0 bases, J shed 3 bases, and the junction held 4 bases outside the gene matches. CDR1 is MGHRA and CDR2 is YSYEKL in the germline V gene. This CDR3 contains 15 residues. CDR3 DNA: TGCGCCAGCAGCCAAGAACTCGGGACTAGCTACGAGCAGTACTTC. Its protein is CASSQELGTSYEQYF.

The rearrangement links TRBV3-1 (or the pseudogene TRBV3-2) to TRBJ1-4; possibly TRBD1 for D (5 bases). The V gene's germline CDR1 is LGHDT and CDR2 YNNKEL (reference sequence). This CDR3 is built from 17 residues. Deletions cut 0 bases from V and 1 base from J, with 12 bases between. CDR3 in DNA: TGTGCCAGCAGCCAAGATCTTGGGGCCCTAACTAATGAAAAACTGTTTTTT. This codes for CASSQDLGALTNEKLFF.